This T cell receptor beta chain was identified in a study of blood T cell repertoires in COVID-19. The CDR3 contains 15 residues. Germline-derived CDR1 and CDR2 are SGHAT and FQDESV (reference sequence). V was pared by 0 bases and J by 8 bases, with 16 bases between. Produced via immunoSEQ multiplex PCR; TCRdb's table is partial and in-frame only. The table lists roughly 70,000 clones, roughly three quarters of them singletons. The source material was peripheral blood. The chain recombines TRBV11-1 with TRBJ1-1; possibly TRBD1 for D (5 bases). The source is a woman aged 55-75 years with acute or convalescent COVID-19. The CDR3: CASSLALGQDVEAFF. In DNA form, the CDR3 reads TGTGCCAGCAGCTTAGCGCTGGGGCAGGACGTCGAAGCTTTCTTT.